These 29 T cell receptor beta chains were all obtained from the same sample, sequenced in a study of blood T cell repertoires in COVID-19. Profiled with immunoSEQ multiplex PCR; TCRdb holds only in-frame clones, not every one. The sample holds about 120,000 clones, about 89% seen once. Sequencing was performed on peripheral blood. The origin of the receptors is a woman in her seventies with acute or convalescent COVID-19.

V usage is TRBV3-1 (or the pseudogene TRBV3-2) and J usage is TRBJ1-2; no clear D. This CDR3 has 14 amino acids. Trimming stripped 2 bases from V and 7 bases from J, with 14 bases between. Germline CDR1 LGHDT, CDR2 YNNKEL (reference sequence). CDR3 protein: CASSQSYGSLGYTF. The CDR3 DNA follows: TGTGCCAGCAGCCAAAGTTACGGGAGCCTTGGCTACACCTTC.

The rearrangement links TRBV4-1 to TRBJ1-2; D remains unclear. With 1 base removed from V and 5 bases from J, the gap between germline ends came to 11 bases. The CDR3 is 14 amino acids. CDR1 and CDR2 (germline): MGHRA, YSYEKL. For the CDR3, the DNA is TGCGCCAGCAGCCAAGGGCAGGATGGGTATGGCTACACCTTC. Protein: CASSQGQDGYGYTF.

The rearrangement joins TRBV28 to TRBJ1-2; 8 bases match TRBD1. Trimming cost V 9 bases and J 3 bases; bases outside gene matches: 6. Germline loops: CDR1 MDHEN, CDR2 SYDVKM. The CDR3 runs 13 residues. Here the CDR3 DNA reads TGTGCCAGTGCTCCGACAGGGGACTATGGCTACACCTTC. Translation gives CASAPTGDYGYTF.

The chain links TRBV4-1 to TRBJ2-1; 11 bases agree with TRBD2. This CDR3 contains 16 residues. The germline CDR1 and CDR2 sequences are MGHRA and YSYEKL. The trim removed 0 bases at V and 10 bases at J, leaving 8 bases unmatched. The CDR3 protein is CASSQDRLAGGLEQFF. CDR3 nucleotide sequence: TGCGCCAGCAGCCAAGATAGGCTAGCGGGGGGATTAGAGCAGTTCTTC.

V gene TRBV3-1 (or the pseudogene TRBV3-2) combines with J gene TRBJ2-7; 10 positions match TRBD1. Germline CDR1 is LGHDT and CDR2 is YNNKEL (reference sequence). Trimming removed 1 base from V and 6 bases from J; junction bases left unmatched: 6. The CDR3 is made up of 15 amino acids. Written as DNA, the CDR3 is TGTGCCAGCAGCCAAGGGGACAGGGGAGCCGCCGAGCAGTACTTC. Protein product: CASSQGDRGAAEQYF.

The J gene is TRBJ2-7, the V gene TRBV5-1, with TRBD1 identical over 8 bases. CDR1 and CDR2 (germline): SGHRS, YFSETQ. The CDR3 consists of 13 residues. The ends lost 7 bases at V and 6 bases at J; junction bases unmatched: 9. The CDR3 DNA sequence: TGCGCCAGCTCTCCCAGGGGGCAGGGCGAGCAGTACTTC. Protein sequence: CASSPRGQGEQYF.

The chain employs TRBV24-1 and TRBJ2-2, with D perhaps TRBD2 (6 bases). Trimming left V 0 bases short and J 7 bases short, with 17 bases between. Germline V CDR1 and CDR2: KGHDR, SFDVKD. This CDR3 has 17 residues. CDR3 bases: TGTGCCACCAGTGATTTGTCGGACTACACATTCGGCGGGGAGCTGTTTTTT. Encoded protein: CATSDLSDYTFGGELFF.

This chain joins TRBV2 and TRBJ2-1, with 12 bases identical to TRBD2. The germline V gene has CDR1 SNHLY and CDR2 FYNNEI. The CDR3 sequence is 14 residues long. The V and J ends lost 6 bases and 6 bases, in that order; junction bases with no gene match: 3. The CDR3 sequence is CASRLAGGLNEQFF. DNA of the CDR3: TGTGCCAGCAGGCTAGCGGGGGGGCTCAATGAGCAGTTCTTC.

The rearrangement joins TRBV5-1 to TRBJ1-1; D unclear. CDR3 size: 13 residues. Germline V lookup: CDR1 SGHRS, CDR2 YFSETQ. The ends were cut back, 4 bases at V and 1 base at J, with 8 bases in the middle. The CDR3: CASSPPRNTEAFF. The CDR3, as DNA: TGCGCCAGCAGCCCCCCGCGGAACACTGAAGCTTTCTTT.

The CDR3 nucleotides read TGTGCCAGCAGTAAACAGGGGCGTTTCCAAGAGACCCAGTACTTC. Amino acid sequence: CASSKQGRFQETQYF. The chain combines TRBV6-5 with TRBJ2-5, with 7 positions matching TRBD1. The CDR3 runs 15 residues. Germline assignment: CDR1 MNHEY and CDR2 SVGAGI. Trimming took 5 bases from V and 1 from J; bases not matched to a gene: 7.

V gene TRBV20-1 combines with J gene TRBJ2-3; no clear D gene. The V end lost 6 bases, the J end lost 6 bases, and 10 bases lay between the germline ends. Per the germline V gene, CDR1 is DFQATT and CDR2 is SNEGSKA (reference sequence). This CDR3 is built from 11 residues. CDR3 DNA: TGCAGTGCCAATGGAGTGGATACGCAGTATTTT. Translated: CSANGVDTQYF.

The CDR3 region is CASSSWFSGGANYGYTF. In DNA, the CDR3 is TGTGCCAGCAGTTCCTGGTTCAGTGGCGGCGCTAACTATGGCTACACCTTC. This chain uses TRBV27 with TRBJ1-2; D is unresolved. This CDR3 is 17 amino acids long. V lost 4 bases and J 0 bases, leaving 18 bases between the germline ends. CDR1 and CDR2 (germline): MNHEY, SMNVEV (reference sequence).

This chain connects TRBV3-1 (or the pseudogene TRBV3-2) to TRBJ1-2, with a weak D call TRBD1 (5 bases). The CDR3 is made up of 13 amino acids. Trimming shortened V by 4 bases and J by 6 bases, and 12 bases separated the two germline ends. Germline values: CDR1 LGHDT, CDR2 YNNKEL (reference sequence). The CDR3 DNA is TGTGCCAGCAGCCCCGAAGGGGTTGATGGCTACACCTTC. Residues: CASSPEGVDGYTF.

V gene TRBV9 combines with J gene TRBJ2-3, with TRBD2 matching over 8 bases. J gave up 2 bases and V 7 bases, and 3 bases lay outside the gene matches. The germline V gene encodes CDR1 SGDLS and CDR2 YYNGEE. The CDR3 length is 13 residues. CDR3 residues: CASSGGVTDTQYF. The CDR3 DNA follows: TGTGCCAGCTCGGGGGGGGTCACAGATACGCAGTATTTT.

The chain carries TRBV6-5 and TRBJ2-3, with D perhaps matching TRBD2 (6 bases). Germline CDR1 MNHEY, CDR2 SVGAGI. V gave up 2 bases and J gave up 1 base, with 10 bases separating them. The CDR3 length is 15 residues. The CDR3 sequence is CASSYRRGGTDTQYF. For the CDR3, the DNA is TGTGCCAGCAGTTACCGGCGGGGCGGCACAGATACGCAGTATTTT.

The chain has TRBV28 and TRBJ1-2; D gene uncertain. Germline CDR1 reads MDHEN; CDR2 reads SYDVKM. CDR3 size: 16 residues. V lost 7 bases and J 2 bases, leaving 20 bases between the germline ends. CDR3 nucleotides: TGTGCCAGCATGGCGGGCGCGACTCCCCCCAACTATGGCTACACCTTC. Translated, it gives CASMAGATPPNYGYTF.

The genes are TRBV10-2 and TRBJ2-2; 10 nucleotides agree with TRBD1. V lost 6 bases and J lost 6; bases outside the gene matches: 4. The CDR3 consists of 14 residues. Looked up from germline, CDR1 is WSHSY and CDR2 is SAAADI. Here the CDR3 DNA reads TGCGCCAGCAGCAGGGACAGGGGTTCCGGGGAGCTGTTTTTT. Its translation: CASSRDRGSGELFF.

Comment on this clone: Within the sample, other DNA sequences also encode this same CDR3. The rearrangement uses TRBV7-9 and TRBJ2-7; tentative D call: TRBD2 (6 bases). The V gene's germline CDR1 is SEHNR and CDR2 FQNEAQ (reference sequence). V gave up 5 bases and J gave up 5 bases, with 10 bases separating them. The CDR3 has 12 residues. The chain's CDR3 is CASSLTGDEQYF. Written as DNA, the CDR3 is TGTGCCAGCAGCCTAACGGGGGACGAGCAGTACTTC.

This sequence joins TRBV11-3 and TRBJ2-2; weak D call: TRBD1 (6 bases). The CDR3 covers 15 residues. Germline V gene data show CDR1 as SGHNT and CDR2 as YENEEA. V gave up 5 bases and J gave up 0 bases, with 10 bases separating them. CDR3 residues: CASSPGHANTGELFF. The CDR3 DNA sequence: TGTGCCAGCAGCCCGGGACACGCGAACACCGGGGAGCTGTTTTTT.

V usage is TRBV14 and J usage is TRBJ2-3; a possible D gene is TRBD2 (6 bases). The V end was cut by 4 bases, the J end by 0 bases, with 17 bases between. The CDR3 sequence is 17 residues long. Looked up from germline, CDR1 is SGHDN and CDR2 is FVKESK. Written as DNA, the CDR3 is TGTGCCAGCAGCCCCCACTTAGGGCGGGGTAGCACAGATACGCAGTATTTT. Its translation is CASSPHLGRGSTDTQYF. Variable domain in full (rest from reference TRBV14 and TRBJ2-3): EAGVTQFPSHSVIEKGQTVTLRCDPISGHDNLYWYRRVMGKEIKFLLHFVKESKQDESGMPNNRFLAERTGGTYSTLKVQPAELEDSGVYFCASSPHLGRGSTDTQYFGPGTRLTVL.

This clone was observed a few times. This CDR3 is CASSLGSSYNSPLHF. CDR3 nucleotide sequence: TGTGCCAGCAGCTTGGGGAGCTCCTATAATTCACCCCTCCACTTT. The chain links TRBV7-9 to TRBJ1-6; no clear D. CDR1 and CDR2 (germline): SEHNR, FQNEAQ (reference sequence). The germline V and J ends were trimmed by 3 bases and 0 bases, with 6 bases remaining between them. The CDR3 is 15 residues long.

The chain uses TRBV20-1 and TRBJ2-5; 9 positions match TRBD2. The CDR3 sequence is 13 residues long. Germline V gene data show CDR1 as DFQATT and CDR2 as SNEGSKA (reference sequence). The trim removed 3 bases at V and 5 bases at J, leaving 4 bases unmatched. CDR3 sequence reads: CSASTTSGETQYF. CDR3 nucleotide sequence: TGCAGTGCTAGTACGACTAGCGGTGAGACCCAGTACTTC.

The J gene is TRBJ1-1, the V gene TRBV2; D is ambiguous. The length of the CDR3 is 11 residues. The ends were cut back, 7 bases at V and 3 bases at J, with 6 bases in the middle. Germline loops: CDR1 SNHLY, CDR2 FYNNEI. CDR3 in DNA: TGTGCCAGCAAACAGTACACTGAAGCTTTCTTT. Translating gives CASKQYTEAFF.

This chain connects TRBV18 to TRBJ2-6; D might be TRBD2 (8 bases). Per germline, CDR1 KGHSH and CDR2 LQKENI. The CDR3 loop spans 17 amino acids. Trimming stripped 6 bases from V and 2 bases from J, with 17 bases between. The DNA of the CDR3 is TGTGCCAGCTCCGCACGGGAGGGGGCAGCTGGGGCCAACGTCCTGACTTTC. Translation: CASSAREGAAGANVLTF. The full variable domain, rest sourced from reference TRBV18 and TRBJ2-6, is NAGVMQNPRHLVRRRGQEARLRCSPMKGHSHVYWYRQLPEEGLKFMVYLQKENIIDESGMPKERFSAEFPKEGPSILRIQQVVRGDSAAYFCASSAREGAAGANVLTFGAGSRLTVL.

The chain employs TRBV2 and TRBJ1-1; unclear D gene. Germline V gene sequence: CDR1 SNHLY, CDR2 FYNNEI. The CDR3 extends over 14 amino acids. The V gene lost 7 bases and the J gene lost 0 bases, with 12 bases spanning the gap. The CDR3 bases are TGTGCCAGCACGATTTTGGCAGTGAACACTGAAGCTTTCTTT. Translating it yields CASTILAVNTEAFF.

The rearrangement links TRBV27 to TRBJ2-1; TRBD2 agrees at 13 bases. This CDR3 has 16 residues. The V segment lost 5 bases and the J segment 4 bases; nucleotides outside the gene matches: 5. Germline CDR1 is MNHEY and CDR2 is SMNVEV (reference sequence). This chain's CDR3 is CASSPLTSGGYNEQFF. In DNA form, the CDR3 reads TGTGCCAGCAGTCCTTTGACTAGCGGGGGGTACAATGAGCAGTTCTTC.

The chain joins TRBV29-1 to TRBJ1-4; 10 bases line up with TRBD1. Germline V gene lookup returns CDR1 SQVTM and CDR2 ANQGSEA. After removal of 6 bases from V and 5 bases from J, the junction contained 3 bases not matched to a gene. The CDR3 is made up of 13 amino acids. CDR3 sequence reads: CSVLTGGNEKLFF. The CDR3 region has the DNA TGCAGCGTGCTGACAGGGGGCAATGAAAAACTGTTTTTT.

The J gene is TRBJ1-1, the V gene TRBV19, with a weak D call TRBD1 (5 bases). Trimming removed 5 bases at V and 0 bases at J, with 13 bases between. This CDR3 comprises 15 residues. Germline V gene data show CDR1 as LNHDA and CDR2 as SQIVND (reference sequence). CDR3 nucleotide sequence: TGTGCCAGTAGTCCCCGGGGGGACCTGAACACTGAAGCTTTCTTT. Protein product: CASSPRGDLNTEAFF.

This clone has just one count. The CDR3 reads CASSQGSQTTGELFF. The CDR3 nucleotides read TGCGCCAGCAGCCAAGGAAGCCAAACCACCGGGGAGCTGTTTTTT. The V gene is TRBV4-1, the J gene TRBJ2-2; no definite D call. CDR1 and CDR2 from the germline V gene are MGHRA and YSYEKL. V was trimmed by 1 base and J by 4 bases, leaving 10 bases between them. The CDR3 spans 15 residues.